The T cell receptor beta chain described here comes from a study of blood T cell repertoires in COVID-19. For the study at large: Both acute and convalescent COVID-19 samples were obtained from the United States, Italy and Spain.

Assay used: immunoSEQ multiplex PCR; TCRdb lists only in-frame clones, some missing. The table lists 130,000 to 150,000 clones, roughly 77% of them singletons. The length of the CDR3 is 15 residues. V lost 0 bases to trimming and J lost 14 bases; unmatched junction nucleotides: 8. Germline V gives CDR1 SGHTA, CDR2 FQGNSA. The chain has TRBV7-2 and TRBJ2-3, with 13 nucleotides matching TRBD2. The sequenced material came from peripheral blood. The sequence derives from a woman between 70 and 85 years old with COVID-19, enrolled during active disease. The CDR3 sequence is CASSLAIGTSGAPYF. CDR3 coding DNA: TGTGCCAGCAGCTTAGCGATCGGGACTAGCGGGGCACCGTATTTT.